These 23 T cell receptor beta chains were sequenced from one sample in a study of blood T cell repertoires in COVID-19. The method was immunoSEQ multiplex PCR; TCRdb's version includes in-frame clones alone and lacks a portion of them. The sample holds fewer than 35,000 clones, about nine tenths seen once. The sample consisted of peripheral blood. The receptors stem from a woman of 80 years or more with active or convalescent COVID-19.

This chain connects TRBV7-9 to TRBJ2-7, with D possibly matching TRBD1 (5 bases). V gave up 1 base and J gave up 0 bases, with 10 bases separating them. This CDR3 contains 15 residues. In germline, CDR1 is SEHNR, CDR2 FQNEAQ (reference sequence). CDR3 residues: CASSLGGASSYEQYF. The CDR3 nucleotides are TGTGCCAGCAGCTTAGGTGGGGCAAGCTCCTACGAGCAGTACTTC.

J is TRBJ1-2 and V is TRBV5-6; 7 bases are a match to TRBD1. This CDR3 is 12 amino acids long. The V gene's germline CDR1 is SGHDT and CDR2 YYEEEE. V lost 1 base and J lost 7; bases outside the gene matches: 1. CDR3 nucleotides: TGTGCCAGCAGCTTGACAGGGGCTGGCTACACCTTC. Protein product: CASSLTGAGYTF.

The CDR3 DNA is TGCGCCAGCAGCTTGGAAAGCGGGGGGGCTATAACAGATACGCAGTATTTT. This codes for CASSLESGGAITDTQYF. The chain combines TRBV5-1 with TRBJ2-3; 10 bases fit TRBD2. The CDR3 loop spans 17 amino acids. J lost 3 bases, V lost 0 bases, and 7 bases had no gene match. Germline CDR1 is SGHRS and CDR2 is YFSETQ.

The rearrangement links TRBV11-2 to TRBJ2-5; the match to TRBD1 covers 9 bases. There are 15 residues in the CDR3. V lost 4 bases, J lost 5 bases, and 8 bases stayed unmatched. Looked up from germline, CDR1 is SGHAT and CDR2 is FQNNGV. Here the CDR3 DNA reads TGTGCCAGCAGCTGGGGACAGGGTAATCGGGAGACCCAGTACTTC. This translates into CASSWGQGNRETQYF.

V and J are TRBV19 and TRBJ1-6; a weak D match, TRBD1 (6 bases). In germline, CDR1 is LNHDA, CDR2 SQIVND (reference sequence). The CDR3 extends over 15 amino acids. Between the trimmed V and J ends, which lost 5 bases and 7 bases, there was a span of 15 bases. The chain's CDR3 is CASSAAGARNSPLHF. CDR3 DNA sequence: TGTGCCAGTAGTGCCGCGGGGGCGCGGAATTCACCCCTCCACTTT.

The CDR3 nucleotides read TGTGCCATCATGGGGACAGGGAGCTCCTACGAGCAGTACTTC. Translated, it gives CAIMGTGSSYEQYF. The chain couples TRBV10-3 to TRBJ2-7; 9 nucleotides line up with TRBD1. Losses at the gene ends were 7 bases for V and 0 bases for J; bases not matched to a gene: 4. Germline loops: CDR1 ENHRY, CDR2 SYGVKD. There are 14 residues in the CDR3.

The CDR3 here is CAWTVQPGEGAYNEQFF. The CDR3 DNA follows: TGTGCCTGGACTGTACAGCCCGGGGAGGGGGCCTACAATGAGCAGTTCTTC. The rearrangement uses TRBV30 and TRBJ2-1; tentatively, D is TRBD2 (7 bases). Per germline, CDR1 GTSNPN and CDR2 SVGIG (reference sequence). The CDR3 totals 17 residues. Trimming took 4 bases from V and 2 from J, leaving 21 bases between them.

The chain links TRBV3-1 (or the pseudogene TRBV3-2) to TRBJ1-2; 11 nucleotides line up with TRBD1. In germline, CDR1 is LGHDT, CDR2 YNNKEL (reference sequence). The CDR3 loop spans 13 amino acids. J was trimmed by 8 bases and V by 5 bases; bases with no gene match: 4. CDR3 DNA sequence: TGTGCCAGCAGCTTGGGACAGGGGGGAGGCTACACCTTC. Protein product: CASSLGQGGGYTF.

This chain connects TRBV5-1 to TRBJ1-6; 7 bases map to TRBD1. The CDR3 length is 15 residues. Losses at the gene ends were 4 bases for V and 9 bases for J; bases not matched to a gene: 10. From germline, CDR1 is SGHRS and CDR2 YFSETQ. The CDR3 DNA reads as TGCGCCAGCAGCCTACTGCCGGGGGACAGTTCACCCCTCCACTTT. Translating gives CASSLLPGDSSPLHF.

CDR3 sequence reads: CASSTQTTGIYGYTF. The CDR3 DNA reads TGTGCCAGTAGTACCCAAACGACAGGGATCTATGGCTACACCTTC. The V gene is TRBV19, the J gene TRBJ1-2, with TRBD1 identical over 7 bases. The CDR3 is 15 amino acids. Trimming removed 4 bases from V and 4 bases from J; junction bases left unmatched: 9. Germline values: CDR1 LNHDA, CDR2 SQIVND (reference sequence).

The chain carries TRBV10-3 and TRBJ1-5; 10 bases are shared with TRBD1. The V gene's germline CDR1 is ENHRY and CDR2 SYGVKD. This CDR3 region has 18 residues. V shed 3 bases, J shed 7 bases, and the junction held 15 bases outside the gene matches. The CDR3 here is CAISESTTSDRGFQPQHF. The CDR3, as DNA: TGTGCCATCAGTGAATCGACCACTTCGGACAGGGGGTTCCAGCCCCAGCATTTT.

V and J are TRBV19 and TRBJ1-6; 9 bases are a match to TRBD1. Germline trimming cut 3 bases from V and 0 bases from J; bases unmatched to any gene: 9. The CDR3 is 19 amino acids. Germline CDR1 is LNHDA and CDR2 is SQIVND (reference sequence). Here the CDR3 reads CASSIYTGGIRSYNSPLHF. CDR3 bases: TGTGCCAGTAGTATCTATACAGGGGGCATTCGCTCCTATAATTCACCCCTCCACTTT.

This chain connects TRBV7-2 to TRBJ1-2; 10 nucleotides line up with TRBD1. V shed 1 base, J shed 8 bases, and the junction held 4 bases outside the gene matches. The length of the CDR3 is 14 residues. In germline, CDR1 is SGHTA, CDR2 FQGNSA. The CDR3 region has the DNA TGTGCCAGCAGCTTAGGGGACAGGGGCTGGGGCTACACCTTC. This translates into CASSLGDRGWGYTF.

This clone was recorded a few times. The chain joins TRBV19 to TRBJ1-5; 7 bases map to TRBD1. Trimming cost V 7 bases and J 4 bases; bases outside gene matches: 10. The CDR3 is made up of 15 amino acids. Germline assignment: CDR1 LNHDA and CDR2 SQIVND (reference sequence). CDR3 nucleotides: TGTGCCAGTACCCCCGGGACAGCACAAAATCAGCCCCAGCATTTT. Translating it yields CASTPGTAQNQPQHF.

The rearrangement joins TRBV24-1 to TRBJ1-2; the D is unclear. CDR3 length: 15 amino acids. CDR1 is KGHDR and CDR2 is SFDVKD in the germline V gene. The V gene lost 4 bases and the J gene lost 3 bases, with 14 bases spanning the gap. CDR3 sequence: CATSDSSTRHYGYTF. Here the CDR3 DNA reads TGTGCCACCAGTGACTCATCGACACGTCACTATGGCTACACCTTC.

The chain carries TRBV19 and TRBJ1-1, with a weak D call TRBD1 (5 bases). V gave up 3 bases and J gave up 8 bases, with 13 bases separating them. CDR1 is LNHDA, CDR2 SQIVND, per germline (reference sequence). CDR3 size: 13 residues. CDR3 coding DNA: TGTGCCAGTAGTATCGAGCGAAGGACAGAAGCTTTCTTT. Residues: CASSIERRTEAFF. Filled out from reference TRBV19 and TRBJ1-1, the complete variable domain reads DGGITQSPKYLFRKEGQNVTLSCEQNLNHDAMYWYRQDPGQGLRLIYYSQIVNDFQKGDIAEGYSVSREKKESFPLTVTSAQKNPTAFYLCASSIERRTEAFFGQGTRLTVV.

The rearrangement uses TRBV28 and TRBJ1-1, with D possibly TRBD1 on 5 matching bases. The V gene lost 7 bases and the J gene lost 1 base, with 13 bases spanning the gap. Germline CDR1 is MDHEN and CDR2 is SYDVKM. CDR3 length equals 14 residues. The CDR3 reads CASTLGETNTEAFF. The CDR3 DNA reads TGTGCCAGCACCCTAGGGGAAACGAACACTGAAGCTTTCTTT.

The genes are TRBV2 and TRBJ2-3; D not resolved. Germline lookup yields CDR1 SNHLY and CDR2 FYNNEI. V was shortened by 6 bases and J by 3 bases, with 13 bases between the two germline ends. The CDR3 contains 14 residues. The CDR3 DNA follows: TGTGCCAGCAGCTTCCCGAGAGAGACAGATACGCAGTATTTT. The encoded protein is CASSFPRETDTQYF.

The rearrangement uses TRBV7-9 and TRBJ1-1; no reliable D call. The CDR3 consists of 12 residues. Germline loops: CDR1 SEHNR, CDR2 FQNEAQ (reference sequence). V was pared by 1 base and J by 7 bases, with 7 bases between. In DNA, the CDR3 is TGTGCCAGCAGCTTAGGACTATTTGAAGCTTTCTTT. It translates to CASSLGLFEAFF.

The chain is built from TRBV11-2 and TRBJ1-3; D is possibly TRBD1 (6 bases). The CDR3 runs to 16 residues. Trimming stripped 1 base from V and 4 bases from J, with 14 bases between. In germline, CDR1 is SGHAT, CDR2 FQNNGV. The CDR3 DNA is TGTGCCAGCAGCTTAGCCCCTTTAGGGACAGGAAACACCATATATTTT. Amino acid sequence: CASSLAPLGTGNTIYF.

The rearrangement links TRBV12-3 or TRBV12-4 to TRBJ1-4; tentative D call: TRBD1 (5 bases). CDR3 length: 13 amino acids. V lost 3 bases, J lost 7 bases, and 9 bases lay in between. The CDR3, as DNA: TGTGCCAGCAGTTTCCGGGGGGGTGAAAAACTGTTTTTT. This gives the protein CASSFRGGEKLFF.

The chain combines TRBV9 with TRBJ1-3, with D perhaps TRBD1 (5 bases). The germline V and J ends were trimmed by 0 bases and 0 bases, with 13 bases remaining between them. In germline, CDR1 is SGDLS, CDR2 YYNGEE. This CDR3 spans 17 amino acids. The CDR3, as DNA: TGTGCCAGCAGCGTAGCAGGGCACCTTAGCTCTGGAAACACCATATATTTT. Protein sequence: CASSVAGHLSSGNTIYF. The full variable domain, its missing parts supplied by reference TRBV9 and TRBJ1-3, is DSGVTQTPKHLITATGQRVTLRCSPRSGDLSVYWYQQSLDQGLQFLIQYYNGEERAKGNILERFSAQQFPDLHSELNLSSLELGDSALYFCASSVAGHLSSGNTIYFGEGSWLTVV.

The chain couples TRBV6-5 to TRBJ2-2; possible D gene TRBD2, 7 bases. The CDR3 covers 15 residues. The ends were cut back, 7 bases at V and 6 bases at J, with 18 bases in the middle. Germline V gives CDR1 MNHEY, CDR2 SVGAGI. CDR3 sequence (DNA): TGTGCCAGCACACGCCGGGGAGGGGGAGCCGGGGAGCTGTTTTTT. Protein: CASTRRGGGAGELFF.